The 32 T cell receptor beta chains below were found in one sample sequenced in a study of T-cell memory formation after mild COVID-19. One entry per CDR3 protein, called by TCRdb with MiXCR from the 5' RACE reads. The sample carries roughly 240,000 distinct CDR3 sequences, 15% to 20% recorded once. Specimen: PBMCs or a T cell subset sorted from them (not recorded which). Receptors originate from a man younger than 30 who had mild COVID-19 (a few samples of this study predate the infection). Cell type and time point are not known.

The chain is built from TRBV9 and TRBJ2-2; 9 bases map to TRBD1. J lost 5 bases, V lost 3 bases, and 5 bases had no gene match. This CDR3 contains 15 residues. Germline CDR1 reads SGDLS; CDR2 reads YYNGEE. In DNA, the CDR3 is TGTGCCAGCAGCGCCTCGGACAGGGGAACCGGGGAGCTGTTTTTT. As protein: CASSASDRGTGELFF.

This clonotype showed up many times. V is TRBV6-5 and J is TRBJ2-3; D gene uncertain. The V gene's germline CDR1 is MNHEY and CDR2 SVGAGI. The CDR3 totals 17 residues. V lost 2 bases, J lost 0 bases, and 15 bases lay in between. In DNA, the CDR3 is TGTGCCAGCAGTTACGCTGCCGGTGCAGCTAGCACAGATACGCAGTATTTT. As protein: CASSYAAGAASTDTQYF.

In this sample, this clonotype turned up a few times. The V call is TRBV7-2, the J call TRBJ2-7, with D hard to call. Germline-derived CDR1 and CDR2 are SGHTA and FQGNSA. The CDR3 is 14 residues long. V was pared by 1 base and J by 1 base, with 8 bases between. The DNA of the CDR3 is TGTGCCAGCAGCTTAGATCCGGTTTCCTACGAGCAGTACTTC. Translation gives CASSLDPVSYEQYF.

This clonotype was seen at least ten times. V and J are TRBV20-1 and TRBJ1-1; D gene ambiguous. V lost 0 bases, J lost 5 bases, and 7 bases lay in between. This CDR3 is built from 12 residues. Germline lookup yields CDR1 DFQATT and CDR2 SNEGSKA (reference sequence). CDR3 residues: CSAREGWTEAFF. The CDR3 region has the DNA TGCAGTGCTAGAGAAGGGTGGACTGAAGCTTTCTTT.

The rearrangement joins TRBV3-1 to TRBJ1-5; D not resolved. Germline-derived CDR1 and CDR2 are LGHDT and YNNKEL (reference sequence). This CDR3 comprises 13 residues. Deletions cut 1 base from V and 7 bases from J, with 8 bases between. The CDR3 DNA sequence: TGTGCCAGCAGCCAAGGTCCCTGGCAGCCCCAGCATTTT. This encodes CASSQGPWQPQHF.

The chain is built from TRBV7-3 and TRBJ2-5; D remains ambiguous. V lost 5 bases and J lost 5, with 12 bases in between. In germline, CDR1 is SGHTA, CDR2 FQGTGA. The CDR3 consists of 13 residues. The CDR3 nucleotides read TGTGCCAGCAGCGCCGGACCAGCGGAGACCCAGTACTTC. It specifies CASSAGPAETQYF.

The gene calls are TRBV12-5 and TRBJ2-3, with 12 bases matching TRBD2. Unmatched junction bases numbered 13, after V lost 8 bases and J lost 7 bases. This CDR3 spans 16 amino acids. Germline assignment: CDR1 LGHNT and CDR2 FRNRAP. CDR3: CASSRSLAGGQNTQYF. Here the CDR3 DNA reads TGTGCTAGTAGCCGCTCCCTAGCGGGGGGGCAAAATACGCAGTATTTT. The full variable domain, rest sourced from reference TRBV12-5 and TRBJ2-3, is DARVTQTPRHKVTEMGQEVTMRCQPILGHNTVFWYRQTMMQGLELLAYFRNRAPLDDSGMPKDRFSAEMPDATLATLKIQPSEPRDSAVYFCASSRSLAGGQNTQYFGPGTRLTVL.

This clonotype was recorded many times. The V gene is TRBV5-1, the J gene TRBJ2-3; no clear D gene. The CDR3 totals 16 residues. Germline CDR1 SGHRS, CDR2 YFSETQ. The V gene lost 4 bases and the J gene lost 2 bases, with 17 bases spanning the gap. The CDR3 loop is CASSTDPQTYTDTQYF. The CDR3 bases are TGCGCCAGCAGCACAGACCCCCAGACCTACACAGATACGCAGTATTTT.

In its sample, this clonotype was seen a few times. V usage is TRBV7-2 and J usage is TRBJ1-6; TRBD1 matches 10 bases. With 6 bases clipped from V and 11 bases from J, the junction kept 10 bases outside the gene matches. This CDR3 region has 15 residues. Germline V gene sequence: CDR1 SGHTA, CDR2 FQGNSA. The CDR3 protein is CASRTIRDRGTPLHF. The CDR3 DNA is TGTGCCAGCAGGACTATCCGGGACAGGGGTACACCCCTCCACTTT.

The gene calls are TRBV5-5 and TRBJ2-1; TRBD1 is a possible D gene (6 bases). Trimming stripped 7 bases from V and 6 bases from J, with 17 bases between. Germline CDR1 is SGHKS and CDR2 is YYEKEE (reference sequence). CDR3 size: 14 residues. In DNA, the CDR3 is TGTGCCAGCGCAGGGGTTGAAGGACGCAATGAGCAGTTCTTC. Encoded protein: CASAGVEGRNEQFF.

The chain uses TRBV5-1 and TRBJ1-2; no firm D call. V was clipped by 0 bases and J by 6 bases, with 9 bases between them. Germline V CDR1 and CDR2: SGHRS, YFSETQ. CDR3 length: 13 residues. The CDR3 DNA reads TGCGCCAGCAGCTTGGCCCCGGAAGATGGCTACACCTTC. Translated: CASSLAPEDGYTF.

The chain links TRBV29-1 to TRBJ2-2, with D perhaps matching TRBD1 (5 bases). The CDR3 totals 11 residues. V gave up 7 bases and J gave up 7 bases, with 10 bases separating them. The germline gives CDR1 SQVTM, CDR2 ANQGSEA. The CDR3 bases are TGCAGCGCCAGGGTTAACGGGGAGCTGTTTTTT. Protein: CSARVNGELFF.

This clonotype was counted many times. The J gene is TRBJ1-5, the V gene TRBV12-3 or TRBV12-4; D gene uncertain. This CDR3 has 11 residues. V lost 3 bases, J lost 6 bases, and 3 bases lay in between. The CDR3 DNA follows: TGTGCCAGCAGTTTCAGTCAGCCCCAGCATTTT. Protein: CASSFSQPQHF.

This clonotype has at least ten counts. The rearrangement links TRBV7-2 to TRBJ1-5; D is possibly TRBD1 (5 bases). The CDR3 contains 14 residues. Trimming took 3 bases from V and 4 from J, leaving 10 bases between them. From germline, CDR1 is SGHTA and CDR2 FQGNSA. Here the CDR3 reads CASSFATENQPQHF. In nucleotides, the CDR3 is TGTGCCAGCAGCTTCGCGACAGAAAATCAGCCCCAGCATTTT.

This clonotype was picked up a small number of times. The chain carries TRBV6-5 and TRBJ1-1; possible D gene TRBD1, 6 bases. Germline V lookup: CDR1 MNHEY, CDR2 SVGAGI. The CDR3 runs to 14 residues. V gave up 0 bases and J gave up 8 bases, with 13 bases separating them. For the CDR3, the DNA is TGTGCCAGCAGTTACTCCCGGGGGGCTGGGGAAGCTTTCTTT. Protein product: CASSYSRGAGEAFF.

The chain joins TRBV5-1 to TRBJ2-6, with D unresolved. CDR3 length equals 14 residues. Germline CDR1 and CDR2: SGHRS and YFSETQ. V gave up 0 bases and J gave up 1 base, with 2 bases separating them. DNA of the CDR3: TGCGCCAGCAGCTTGGATTCTGGGGCCAACGTCCTGACTTTC. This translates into CASSLDSGANVLTF.

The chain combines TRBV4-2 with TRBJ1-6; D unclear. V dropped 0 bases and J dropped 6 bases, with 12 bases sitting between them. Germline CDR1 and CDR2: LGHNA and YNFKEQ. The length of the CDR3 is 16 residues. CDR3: CASSQDRSGVNSPLHF. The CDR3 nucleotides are TGTGCCAGCAGCCAAGACAGATCGGGTGTTAATTCACCCCTCCACTTT.

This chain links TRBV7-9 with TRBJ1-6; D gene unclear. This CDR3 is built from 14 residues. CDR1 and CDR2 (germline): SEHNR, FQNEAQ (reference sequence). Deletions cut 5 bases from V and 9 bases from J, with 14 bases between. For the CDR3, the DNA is TGTGCCAGCAGCCCCTTAAAGCCTGGTTCACCCCTCCACTTT. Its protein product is CASSPLKPGSPLHF.

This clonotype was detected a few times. The CDR3 DNA sequence: TGTGCCAGCAGCGTGGGTTTCTCCTACAATGAGCAGTTCTTC. As protein: CASSVGFSYNEQFF. V gene TRBV3-1 combines with J gene TRBJ2-1; D is unresolved. Trimming took 5 bases from V and 0 from J, leaving 8 bases between them. From germline, CDR1 is LGHDT and CDR2 YNNKEL (reference sequence). The CDR3 extends over 14 amino acids.

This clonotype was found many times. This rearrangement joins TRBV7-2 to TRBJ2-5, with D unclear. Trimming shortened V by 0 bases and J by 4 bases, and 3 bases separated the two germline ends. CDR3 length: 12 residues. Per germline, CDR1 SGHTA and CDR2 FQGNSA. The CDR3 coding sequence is TGTGCCAGCAGCTTAGCCAGAGAGACCCAGTACTTC. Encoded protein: CASSLARETQYF. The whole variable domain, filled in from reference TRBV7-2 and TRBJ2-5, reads GAGVSQSPSNKVTEKGKDVELRCDPISGHTALYWYRQSLGQGLEFLIYFQGNSAPDKSGLPSDRFSAERTGGSVSTLTIQRTQQEDSAVYLCASSLARETQYFGPGTRLLVL.

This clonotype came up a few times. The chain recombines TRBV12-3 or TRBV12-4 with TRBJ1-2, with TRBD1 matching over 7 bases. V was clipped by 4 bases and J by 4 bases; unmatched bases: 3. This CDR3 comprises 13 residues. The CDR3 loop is CASSSRDSYGYTF. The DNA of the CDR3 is TGTGCCAGCAGTTCCCGGGACAGCTATGGCTACACCTTC.

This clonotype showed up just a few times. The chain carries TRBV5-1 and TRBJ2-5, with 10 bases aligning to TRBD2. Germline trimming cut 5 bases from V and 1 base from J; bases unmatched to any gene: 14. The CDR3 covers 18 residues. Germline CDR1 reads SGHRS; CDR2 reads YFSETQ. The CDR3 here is CASSPTPSGGPTQETQYF. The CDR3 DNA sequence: TGCGCCAGCAGTCCTACTCCTAGCGGGGGCCCGACCCAAGAGACCCAGTACTTC.

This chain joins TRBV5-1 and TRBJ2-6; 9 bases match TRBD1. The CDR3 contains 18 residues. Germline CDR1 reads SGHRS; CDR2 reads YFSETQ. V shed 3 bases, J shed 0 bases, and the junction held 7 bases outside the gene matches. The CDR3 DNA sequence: TGCGCCAGCAGCTACAGACAGGGGGGGAGCTCTGGGGCCAACGTCCTGACTTTC. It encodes CASSYRQGGSSGANVLTF.

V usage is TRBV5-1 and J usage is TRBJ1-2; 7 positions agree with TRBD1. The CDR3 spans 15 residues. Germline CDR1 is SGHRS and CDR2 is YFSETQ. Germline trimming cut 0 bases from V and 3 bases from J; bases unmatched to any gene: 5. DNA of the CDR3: TGCGCCAGCAGCTTGGTGTTGGGGACAGACTATGGCTACACCTTC. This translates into CASSLVLGTDYGYTF.

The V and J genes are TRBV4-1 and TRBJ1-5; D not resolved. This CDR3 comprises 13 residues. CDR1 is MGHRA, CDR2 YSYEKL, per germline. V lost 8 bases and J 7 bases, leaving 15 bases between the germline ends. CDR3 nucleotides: TGCGCCAGCTCCGTTTGGGGTGGCCAGCCCCAGCATTTT. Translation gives CASSVWGGQPQHF.

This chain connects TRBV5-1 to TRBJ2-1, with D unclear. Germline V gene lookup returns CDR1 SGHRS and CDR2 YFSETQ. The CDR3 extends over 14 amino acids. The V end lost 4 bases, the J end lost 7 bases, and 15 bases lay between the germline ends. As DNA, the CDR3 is TGCGCCAGCAGCCTTCCCGTCGGGTATAATGAGCAGTTCTTC. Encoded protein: CASSLPVGYNEQFF.

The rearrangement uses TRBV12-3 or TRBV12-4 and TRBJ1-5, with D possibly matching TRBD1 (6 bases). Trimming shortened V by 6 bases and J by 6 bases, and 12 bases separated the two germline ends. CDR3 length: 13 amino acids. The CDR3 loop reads CASSLDSSQPQHF. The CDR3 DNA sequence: TGTGCCAGCAGCCTGGACAGCTCTCAGCCCCAGCATTTT.

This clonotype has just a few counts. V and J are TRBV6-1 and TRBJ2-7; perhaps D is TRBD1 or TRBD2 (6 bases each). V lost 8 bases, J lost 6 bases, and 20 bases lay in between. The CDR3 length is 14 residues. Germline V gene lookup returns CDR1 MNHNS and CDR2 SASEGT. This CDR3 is CASRDTYSGAEQYV. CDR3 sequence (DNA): TGTGCCAGCCGGGACACCTACTCGGGAGCCGAGCAGTACGTC.

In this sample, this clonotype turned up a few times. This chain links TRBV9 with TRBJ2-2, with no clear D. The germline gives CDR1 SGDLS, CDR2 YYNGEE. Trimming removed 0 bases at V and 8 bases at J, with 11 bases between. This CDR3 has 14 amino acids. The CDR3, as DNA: TGTGCCAGCAGCGTAGATGGCTCTACAGGGGAGCTGTTTTTT. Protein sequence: CASSVDGSTGELFF.

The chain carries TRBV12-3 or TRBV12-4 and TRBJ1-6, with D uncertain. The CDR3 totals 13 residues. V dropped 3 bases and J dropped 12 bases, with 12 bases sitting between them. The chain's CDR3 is CASSFTRVGPLHF. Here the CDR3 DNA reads TGTGCCAGCAGTTTCACAAGGGTGGGACCCCTCCACTTT.

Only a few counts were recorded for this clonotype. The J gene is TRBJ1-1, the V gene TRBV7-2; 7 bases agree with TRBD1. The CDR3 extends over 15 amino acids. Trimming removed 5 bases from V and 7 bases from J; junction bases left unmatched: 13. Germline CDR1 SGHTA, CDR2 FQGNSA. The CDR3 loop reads CASSTDRVPGHEAFF. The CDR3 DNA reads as TGTGCCAGCAGCACTGACAGGGTTCCGGGCCATGAAGCTTTCTTT. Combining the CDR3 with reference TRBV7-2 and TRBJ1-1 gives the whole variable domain GAGVSQSPSNKVTEKGKDVELRCDPISGHTALYWYRQSLGQGLEFLIYFQGNSAPDKSGLPSDRFSAERTGGSVSTLTIQRTQQEDSAVYLCASSTDRVPGHEAFFGQGTRLTVV.

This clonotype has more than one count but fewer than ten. The CDR3 bases are TGTGCCAGCAGTGTAACTCCAGGGACGGTGGTCGGCTACACCTTC. Encoded protein: CASSVTPGTVVGYTF. V gene TRBV6-5 combines with J gene TRBJ1-2, with D perhaps matching TRBD1 (5 bases). This CDR3 has 15 amino acids. Germline values: CDR1 MNHEY, CDR2 SVGAGI. Trimming stripped 5 bases from V and 8 bases from J, with 21 bases between.